Sequencing of this TCR beta chain was carried out in a study of regulatory T cells in long-lasting Graves disease. Germline CDR1 reads SGHNT; CDR2 reads YENEEA. The CDR3 has 13 amino acids. With 5 bases clipped from V and 5 bases from J, the junction kept 4 bases outside the gene matches. Study findings and constraints: Favored usage of TRBV28, TRBJ1-2 and TRBJ2-5 was recorded in persistent disease.

In the case of this clonotype: Its antigen is still unknown.

Arm-PCR of CDR3 regions with iRepertoire HTBI primers generated TCR beta libraries. Each CDR3 protein gets one entry after TCRdb re-called the multiplex PCR reads with MiXCR. The sample yields about 660,000 distinct CDR3 sequences, around 32% seen once. The time point denotes: persistent/refractory GD, antithyroid drugs over 5 years with positive TRAb. RNA extracted from PBMCs served as the sequencing template. The chain is built from TRBV11-3 and TRBJ2-5; 8 nucleotides agree with TRBD1. The starting material was peripheral blood mononuclear cells (PBMCs), obtained when the disease was refractory, from a patient treated with antithyroid drugs. This receptor was taken from a female donor with Graves disease. CDR3 sequence (DNA): TGTGCCAGCAGCCAGACAGGGGATGAGACCCAGTACTTC. Protein product: CASSQTGDETQYF.